This T cell receptor beta chain was profiled in a study of PD-1 blockade in classical Hodgkin lymphoma. Study-level points and caveats: Complete responders had baseline diversity similar to newly diagnosed patients.

Points on this clone: What it binds is not known.

Relapses following autologous stem cell transplantation were seen in all patients, with brentuximab vedotin exposure varying. Reported best responses ranged across complete response, partial response or progressive disease. Assay used: immunoSEQ multiplex PCR; TCRdb lists only in-frame clones, some missing. The profile shows 100,000 or so clones, 80% to 90% of them singletons. Germline CDR1 reads MNHNS; CDR2 reads SASEGT. The trim removed 11 bases at V and 4 bases at J, leaving 11 bases unmatched. The length of the CDR3 is 13 residues. The chain has TRBV6-1 and TRBJ2-7, with 7 bases lining up with TRBD1. The clonotype comes from a human donor with classical Hodgkin lymphoma. This material consisted of peripheral blood mononuclear cells (PBMCs), taken before the second cycle of nivolumab. The CDR3 sequence: CAVGDSFWYEQYF. The CDR3 nucleotides are TGTGCCGTTGGGGACAGTTTTTGGTACGAGCAGTACTTC.